Following are 21 T cell receptor beta chains from one sample sequenced in a study of blood T cell repertoires in COVID-19. Clones were sequenced by immunoSEQ multiplex PCR, and TCRdb holds only the in-frame ones, with some missing. Of 200,000 to 300,000 clones in the sample, approximately 86% are singletons; the top ten hold over 5%. Sample: peripheral blood. The origin of the receptors is an older woman with COVID-19, enrolled during active disease.

The chain uses TRBV6-6 and TRBJ2-1; 9 bases agree with TRBD2. CDR1 is MNHNY and CDR2 is SVGAGI in the germline V gene (reference sequence). The CDR3 covers 14 residues. V was clipped by 4 bases and J by 3 bases; unmatched bases: 1. CDR3 loop: CASSSTSGYNEQFF. The CDR3 region has the DNA TGTGCCAGCAGTTCGACTAGCGGCTACAATGAGCAGTTCTTC.

The rearrangement joins TRBV7-3 to TRBJ2-1, with 9 nucleotides matching TRBD2. With V trimmed by 5 bases and J by 6 bases, 8 bases remained unmatched. The germline V gene encodes CDR1 SGHTA and CDR2 FQGTGA. The CDR3 extends over 15 amino acids. CDR3 amino acids: CASSLAAGGTNEQFF. CDR3 DNA: TGTGCCAGCAGCCTAGCGGCGGGAGGGACCAATGAGCAGTTCTTC.

This chain joins TRBV11-2 and TRBJ2-6; 12 nucleotides match TRBD1. The CDR3 sequence is 19 residues long. V was clipped by 7 bases and J by 1 base; unmatched bases: 11. The germline V gene encodes CDR1 SGHAT and CDR2 FQNNGV. The CDR3: CASTPSGQGARSGANVLTF. The CDR3, as DNA: TGTGCCAGCACGCCCTCGGGACAGGGGGCAAGGTCTGGGGCCAACGTCCTGACTTTC.

This chain links TRBV27 with TRBJ1-5; possible D gene TRBD1, 5 bases. With 2 bases removed from V and 4 bases from J, the gap between germline ends came to 12 bases. There are 15 residues in the CDR3. Germline CDR1 reads MNHEY; CDR2 reads SMNVEV (reference sequence). CDR3: CASSLGGGFNQPQHF. CDR3 DNA: TGTGCCAGCAGTTTAGGGGGGGGTTTTAATCAGCCCCAGCATTTT.

This CDR3 is CASILSGQKNTEAFF. In nucleotides, the CDR3 is TGTGCCAGCATCCTGTCCGGACAGAAGAACACTGAAGCTTTCTTT. This chain links TRBV27 with TRBJ1-1; D is perhaps TRBD1 (6 bases). This CDR3 has 15 residues. V was pared by 7 bases and J by 1 base, with 16 bases between. Germline values: CDR1 MNHEY, CDR2 SMNVEV (reference sequence).

V usage is TRBV9 and J usage is TRBJ1-1; TRBD1 might be the D (5 bases). Germline lookup yields CDR1 SGDLS and CDR2 YYNGEE. This CDR3 contains 15 residues. V was trimmed by 2 bases and J by 1 base, leaving 12 bases between them. CDR3 nucleotides: TGTGCCAGCAGCGTTACGCAGGGCCAGAACACTGAAGCTTTCTTT. Translation: CASSVTQGQNTEAFF. The full variable domain, with the rest looked up from reference TRBV9 and TRBJ1-1, is DSGVTQTPKHLITATGQRVTLRCSPRSGDLSVYWYQQSLDQGLQFLIQYYNGEERAKGNILERFSAQQFPDLHSELNLSSLELGDSALYFCASSVTQGQNTEAFFGQGTRLTVV.

This clone turned up a few times. The gene calls are TRBV3-1 (or the pseudogene TRBV3-2) and TRBJ2-2, with D possibly matching TRBD2 (5 bases). The CDR3 has 15 residues. Germline CDR1 and CDR2: LGHDT and YNNKEL (reference sequence). Trimming left V 0 bases short and J 5 bases short, with 10 bases between. The CDR3 sequence is CASSQDLGETGELFF. CDR3 nucleotides: TGTGCCAGCAGCCAAGATCTCGGGGAAACCGGGGAGCTGTTTTTT.

This chain joins TRBV6-5 and TRBJ2-5, with 7 bases lining up with TRBD2. Germline loops: CDR1 MNHEY, CDR2 SVGAGI. The J segment lost 5 bases and the V segment lost 7 bases, leaving 10 bases of the junction unmatched. The CDR3 contains 14 residues. The CDR3: CASTVSGMRETQYF. The CDR3 bases are TGTGCCAGCACCGTCAGCGGGATGAGGGAGACCCAGTACTTC.

The rearrangement uses TRBV10-2 and TRBJ2-1; maybe TRBD2 (6 bases). Trimming took 2 bases from V and 8 from J, leaving 16 bases between them. The CDR3 totals 15 residues. In germline, CDR1 is WSHSY, CDR2 SAAADI. The CDR3 coding sequence is TGCGCCAGCAGTGAGCTCGGGGGTAGCTCCGATGAGCAGTTCTTC. Residues: CASSELGGSSDEQFF.

V gene TRBV28 combines with J gene TRBJ2-2, with 8 bases identical to TRBD1. The CDR3 has 14 residues. With V trimmed by 5 bases and J by 9 bases, 8 bases remained unmatched. Germline CDR1 MDHEN, CDR2 SYDVKM. The CDR3 coding sequence is TGTGCCAGCAGTCCTGGACAGGGTGGCCGGGAGCTGTTTTTT. This translates into CASSPGQGGRELFF.

The chain carries TRBV7-3 and TRBJ2-1, with 10 positions matching TRBD2. The germline V gene encodes CDR1 SGHTA and CDR2 FQGTGA. CDR3 length: 13 residues. Trimming cost V 2 bases and J 13 bases; bases outside gene matches: 5. The CDR3 nucleotides read TGTGCCAGCAGCTTATCTAGCGGGAGTCCCCAGTTCTTC. Encoded protein: CASSLSSGSPQFF.

The chain uses TRBV10-3 and TRBJ2-2; D not resolved. The CDR3 is 11 residues long. The germline V and J ends were trimmed by 7 bases and 4 bases, with 4 bases remaining between them. Per germline, CDR1 ENHRY and CDR2 SYGVKD. The CDR3: CAITGTGELFF. CDR3 nucleotide sequence: TGTGCCATCACGGGCACCGGGGAGCTGTTTTTT.

This clone has a single count. V is TRBV5-1 and J is TRBJ2-7, with D unclear. V was clipped by 2 bases and J by 2 bases, with 11 bases between them. This CDR3 region has 14 residues. The V gene's germline CDR1 is SGHRS and CDR2 YFSETQ. The CDR3 reads CASSFRPDTYEQYF. The CDR3 DNA follows: TGCGCCAGCAGCTTCAGGCCAGACACCTACGAGCAGTACTTC. Full variable domain (outside the CDR3, taken from reference TRBV5-1 and TRBJ2-7): KAGVTQTPRYLIKTRGQQVTLSCSPISGHRSVSWYQQTPGQGLQFLFEYFSETQRNKGNFPGRFSGRQFSNSRSEMNVSTLELGDSALYLCASSFRPDTYEQYFGPGTRLTVT.

A single count supports this clone. Written as DNA, the CDR3 is TGTGCCAGTAGTTCCCGGGACAGGTACACCGGGGAGCTGTTTTTT. This gives the protein CASSSRDRYTGELFF. V usage is TRBV19 and J usage is TRBJ2-2; 8 bases fit TRBD1. Looked up from germline, CDR1 is LNHDA and CDR2 is SQIVND (reference sequence). This CDR3 is 15 amino acids long. With V trimmed by 5 bases and J by 3 bases, 5 bases remained unmatched.

The chain uses TRBV28 and TRBJ1-3; the D is unclear. The CDR3 totals 14 residues. In germline, CDR1 is MDHEN, CDR2 SYDVKM. V was shortened by 8 bases and J by 3 bases, with 14 bases between the two germline ends. The CDR3 spells CASLTRVNGNTIYF. The CDR3, as DNA: TGTGCCAGCCTGACTCGGGTCAATGGAAACACCATATATTTT.

The rearrangement joins TRBV11-2 to TRBJ2-1; 8 nucleotides match TRBD2. V shed 5 bases and J 0 bases; nucleotides not matched to a gene: 3. The CDR3 spans 15 residues. From germline, CDR1 is SGHAT and CDR2 FQNNGV. CDR3 sequence reads: CASSLSGSSYNEQFF. In DNA form, the CDR3 reads TGTGCCAGCAGCCTAAGCGGGAGCTCCTACAATGAGCAGTTCTTC. Based on the CDR3 plus reference TRBV11-2 and TRBJ2-1, the full variable domain is EAGVAQSPRYKIIEKRQSVAFWCNPISGHATLYWYQQILGQGPKLLIQFQNNGVVDDSQLPKDRFSAERLKGVDSTLKIQPAKLEDSAVYLCASSLSGSSYNEQFFGPGTRLTVL.

The genes are TRBV7-2 and TRBJ2-1; 11 bases are shared with TRBD2. V lost 1 base, J lost 4 bases, and 0 bases stayed unmatched. The CDR3 contains 15 residues. CDR1 is SGHTA, CDR2 FQGNSA, per germline. This CDR3 reads CASSLGTSGYNEQFF. DNA of the CDR3: TGTGCCAGCAGCTTAGGGACTAGCGGGTACAATGAGCAGTTCTTC.

This clone was observed a handful of times. The chain links TRBV5-4 to TRBJ2-1; D uncertain. Germline CDR1 and CDR2: SGHNT and YYREEE (reference sequence). V gave up 0 bases and J gave up 0 bases, with 7 bases separating them. The CDR3 has 15 amino acids. The CDR3 region is CASSLGSPSYNEQFF. The CDR3 region has the DNA TGTGCCAGCAGCTTGGGCAGTCCCTCCTACAATGAGCAGTTCTTC. The full variable domain, in which reference TRBV5-4 and TRBJ2-1 provide the parts outside the CDR3, is ETGVTQSPTHLIKTRGQQVTLRCSSQSGHNTVSWYQQALGQGPQFIFQYYREEENGRGNFPPRFSGLQFPNYSSELNVNALELDDSALYLCASSLGSPSYNEQFFGPGTRLTVL.

The V gene is TRBV5-1, the J gene TRBJ1-3, with D perhaps matching TRBD1 (6 bases). CDR1 SGHRS and CDR2 YFSETQ come from the germline V gene. V was clipped by 5 bases and J by 4 bases, with 19 bases between them. The CDR3 is 16 amino acids. The CDR3 reads CASRSAKQGFGNTIYF. The CDR3 DNA is TGCGCCAGCAGGAGTGCGAAACAGGGTTTCGGAAACACCATATATTTT.

This clone was found a few times. The chain couples TRBV3-1 (or the pseudogene TRBV3-2) to TRBJ2-6; no definite D call. Germline V gives CDR1 LGHDT, CDR2 YNNKEL (reference sequence). The CDR3 contains 16 residues. V gave up 2 bases and J gave up 2 bases, with 10 bases separating them. The CDR3 nucleotides read TGTGCCAGCAGCCAAATGGGCAGGACTGGGGCCAACGTCCTGACTTTC. It translates to CASSQMGRTGANVLTF.

The rearrangement uses TRBV5-1 and TRBJ1-4; 11 nucleotides line up with TRBD1. CDR3 length equals 15 residues. Germline loops: CDR1 SGHRS, CDR2 YFSETQ. Trimming at V came to 3 bases and at J to 8 bases, leaving 6 bases not matched to a gene. The CDR3 DNA reads as TGCGCCAGCAGCTCATCTGGGACAGGGGGGGAAAAACTGTTTTTT. It codes for CASSSSGTGGEKLFF.